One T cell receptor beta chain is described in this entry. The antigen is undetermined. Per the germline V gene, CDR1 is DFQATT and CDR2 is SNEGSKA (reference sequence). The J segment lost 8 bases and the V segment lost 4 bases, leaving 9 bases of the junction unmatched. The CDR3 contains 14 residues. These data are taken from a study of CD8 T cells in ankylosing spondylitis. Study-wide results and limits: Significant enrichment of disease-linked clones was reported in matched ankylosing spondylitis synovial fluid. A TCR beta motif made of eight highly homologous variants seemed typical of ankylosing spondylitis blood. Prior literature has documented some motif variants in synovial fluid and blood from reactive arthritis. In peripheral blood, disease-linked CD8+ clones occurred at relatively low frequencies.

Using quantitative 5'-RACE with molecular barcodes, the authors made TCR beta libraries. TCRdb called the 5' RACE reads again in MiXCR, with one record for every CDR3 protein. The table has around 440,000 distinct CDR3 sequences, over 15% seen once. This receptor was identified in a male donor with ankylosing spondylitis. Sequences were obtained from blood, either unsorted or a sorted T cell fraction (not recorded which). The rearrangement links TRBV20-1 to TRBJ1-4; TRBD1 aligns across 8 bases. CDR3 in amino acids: CSAISGQGTEKLFF. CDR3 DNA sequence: TGCAGTGCTATTTCCGGACAGGGAACAGAAAAACTGTTTTTT.